This TCR beta chain was sequenced in a study of T cell responses to AZD1222 COVID-19 vaccine. About this clone itself: Antigen: not known.

This table comes from immunoSEQ multiplex PCR, and its TCRdb copy is limited to in-frame clones, with some not included. The sample has 88,000 or so clones; under 90% are singletons. V dropped 1 base and J dropped 1 base, with 7 bases sitting between them. The CDR3 is made up of 14 amino acids. The germline CDR1 and CDR2 sequences are MNHEY and SMNVEV (reference sequence). Study conclusions and caveats: Spike regions recognized by vaccine-associated CD4 TCRs spanned the protein, led by 160-218 and 743-854. Spike-specific TCR breadth and depth were elevated following two AZD1222 doses. Only six or seven AZD1222 recipients tested seropositive at baseline.

This chain links TRBV27 with TRBJ1-1, with a tentative D call TRBD1 (5 bases). This material consisted of peripheral blood, taken on day 0 of AZD1222 vaccination. This TCR was sampled from an adult in good health. The CDR3: CASSLWGQNTEAFF. The CDR3 nucleotides read TGTGCCAGCAGTTTATGGGGCCAGAACACTGAAGCTTTCTTT.